Each of the 28 T cell receptor beta chains below was sequenced from the same sample in a study of identical twins. Each CDR3 protein is one row after TCRdb ran MiXCR on the 5' RACE reads. The sample has 520,000 or so distinct CDR3 sequences, under 25% seen once; the top ten hold around 1%. The same data also went into a second study, on T cells expressing NK-cell markers.

Sequenced input: CD4+ T cells sorted from blood. Receptor source: a woman between 18 and 30 years old in good health.

The chain carries TRBV20-1 and TRBJ2-2, with TRBD1 matching 7 bases. Germline assignment: CDR1 DFQATT and CDR2 SNEGSKA (reference sequence). The CDR3 covers 15 residues. The V and J ends lost 3 bases and 0 bases, in that order; junction bases with no gene match: 4. CDR3 region: CSASRGTPNTGELFF. For the CDR3, the DNA is TGCAGTGCTAGCAGGGGGACACCGAACACCGGGGAGCTGTTTTTT.

The rearrangement joins TRBV20-1 to TRBJ2-2, with D possibly being TRBD1 (5 bases). Trimming pared 2 bases from V and 6 bases from J, leaving 16 bases between. From germline, CDR1 is DFQATT and CDR2 SNEGSKA (reference sequence). The CDR3 length is 15 residues. DNA of the CDR3: TGCAGTGCTAGACGCCCGGCAGGGTTAGCCGGGGAGCTGTTTTTT. Translating it yields CSARRPAGLAGELFF.

The V call is TRBV11-3, the J call TRBJ2-1; TRBD2 matches at 13 bases. J was trimmed by 4 bases and V by 5 bases; bases with no gene match: 8. The length of the CDR3 is 17 residues. Germline V gene sequence: CDR1 SGHNT, CDR2 YENEEA. Here the CDR3 reads CASSPRTSGGPYNEQFF. DNA for the CDR3: TGTGCCAGCAGCCCCCGGACTAGCGGGGGACCGTACAATGAGCAGTTCTTC.

This clonotype has ten or more counts. This chain joins TRBV29-1 and TRBJ1-1; 8 positions match TRBD1. Losses at the gene ends were 5 bases for V and 1 base for J; bases not matched to a gene: 6. The CDR3 totals 14 residues. Germline V CDR1 and CDR2: SQVTM, ANQGSEA. The CDR3 DNA sequence: TGCAGCGTTTTCCCCGGGACAGGGAACACTGAAGCTTTCTTT. This sequence encodes CSVFPGTGNTEAFF.

The rearrangement uses TRBV29-1 and TRBJ2-7, with 11 bases lining up with TRBD2. The CDR3 is made up of 15 amino acids. CDR1 SQVTM and CDR2 ANQGSEA come from the germline V gene. The junction had 7 bases not matched to a gene; V was cut back by 6 bases and J by 0 bases. The CDR3 bases are TGCAGCGTCGGAGGACTAGCGGGTCCCTCCTACGAGCAGTACTTC. It is translated as CSVGGLAGPSYEQYF.

This clonotype was detected ten times or more. The rearrangement joins TRBV10-3 to TRBJ2-7; tentative D call: TRBD1 (6 bases). Germline-derived CDR1 and CDR2 are ENHRY and SYGVKD. The CDR3 consists of 12 residues. Between the trimmed V and J ends, which lost 5 bases and 6 bases, there was a span of 11 bases. CDR3 loop: CAISKTGTEQYF. CDR3 nucleotide sequence: TGTGCCATCAGTAAGACAGGTACCGAGCAGTACTTC.

There are a few counts of this clonotype. V is TRBV23-1 and J is TRBJ2-7; 8 bases fit TRBD1. TRBV23-1 is an open reading frame whose function is uncertain. CDR3 length: 13 amino acids. V gave up 10 bases and J gave up 7 bases; unmatched junction bases: 12. CDR3 sequence: CATALDRGWEQYF. DNA of the CDR3: TGCGCCACCGCTCTTGACAGGGGATGGGAGCAGTACTTC.

Here the CDR3 reads CATKEGGVPGELFF. CDR3 DNA: TGTGCCACCAAGGAGGGGGGGGTACCCGGGGAGCTGTTTTTT. The chain is built from TRBV6-1 and TRBJ2-2; TRBD2 is a possible D gene (7 bases). The ends were cut back, 10 bases at V and 6 bases at J, with 18 bases in the middle. Germline CDR1 MNHNS, CDR2 SASEGT. The CDR3 loop spans 14 amino acids.

V is TRBV20-1 and J is TRBJ1-2; D is ambiguous. Per germline, CDR1 DFQATT and CDR2 SNEGSKA (reference sequence). The CDR3 loop spans 12 amino acids. V was cut by 4 bases and J by 8 bases, with 14 bases left in between. The DNA of the CDR3 is TGCAGTGCTATACCGGTCCCTGGGGGCTACACCTTC. This encodes CSAIPVPGGYTF.

The chain uses TRBV5-1 and TRBJ2-1; D is possibly TRBD1 (5 bases). The CDR3 is 14 residues long. The ends were cut back, 0 bases at V and 5 bases at J, with 9 bases in the middle. CDR1 and CDR2 (germline): SGHRS, YFSETQ. The CDR3 bases are TGCGCCAGCAGCTTGGGTTCGACAGACAATGAGCAGTTCTTC. Amino acids: CASSLGSTDNEQFF.

The chain recombines TRBV19 with TRBJ2-7; D call uncertain. The CDR3 loop spans 15 amino acids. Trimming took off 1 base at V and 0 bases at J, with 10 bases between the two ends. The germline CDR1 and CDR2 sequences are LNHDA and SQIVND (reference sequence). Here the CDR3 reads CASSIVAGSSYEQYF. Written as DNA, the CDR3 is TGTGCCAGTAGTATAGTGGCAGGCAGCTCCTACGAGCAGTACTTC.

This clonotype was recorded a few times. This chain joins TRBV9 and TRBJ2-5; D unresolved. Trimming removed 0 bases at V and 5 bases at J, with 8 bases between. From germline, CDR1 is SGDLS and CDR2 YYNGEE. The CDR3 runs to 13 residues. The chain's CDR3 is CASSVGVLETQYF. Here the CDR3 DNA reads TGTGCCAGCAGCGTAGGTGTCCTGGAGACCCAGTACTTC.

This chain connects TRBV29-1 to TRBJ2-7; 7 bases map to TRBD1. CDR3 length: 13 amino acids. Trimming removed 1 base from V and 6 bases from J; junction bases left unmatched: 6. Germline lookup yields CDR1 SQVTM and CDR2 ANQGSEA. This CDR3 reads CSVEVTGSFEQYF. CDR3 in DNA: TGCAGCGTTGAAGTGACAGGGAGTTTCGAGCAGTACTTC.

This clonotype came up a few times. The chain has TRBV4-3 and TRBJ2-5; 7 bases agree with TRBD1. Germline CDR1 LGHNA, CDR2 YSLEER. The CDR3 runs 15 residues. Germline trimming cut 3 bases from V and 3 bases from J; bases unmatched to any gene: 7. The CDR3 region has the DNA TGCGCCAGCAGCCATCCTGGGGGACAGAAAGAGACCCAGTACTTC. Residues: CASSHPGGQKETQYF.

This clonotype was seen only a few times. This rearrangement joins TRBV7-9 to TRBJ2-7, with D hard to call. CDR3 length: 16 amino acids. The germline gives CDR1 SEHNR, CDR2 FQNEAQ (reference sequence). The V end was cut by 2 bases, the J end by 9 bases, with 23 bases between. The DNA of the CDR3 is TGTGCCAGCAGCTTATGGTCCCCCGGTAGTGGGCTTTGGCAGTACTTC. Protein: CASSLWSPGSGLWQYF.

This clonotype was counted between two and nine times. As the CDR3 is not closed by the conserved phenylalanine or tryptophan, this likely results from a read error. No DNA is shown, since the ends of the CDR3 on it are uncertain; the CDR3 is the one TCRdb lists. V is TRBV2 and J is TRBJ1-4. Both ends counted, the CDR3 spans 12 residues. The germline V gene encodes CDR1 SNHLY and CDR2 FYNNEI. CDR3 sequence reads: CASSDSPGGPNV.

This clonotype was counted only a few times. The CDR3, as DNA: TGTGCCAGCAGATCGACAGGGGATAAGGGTGGCTACACCTTC. Amino acid sequence: CASRSTGDKGGYTF. The rearrangement uses TRBV6-2 or TRBV6-3 and TRBJ1-2; 8 positions agree with TRBD1. The CDR3 is made up of 14 amino acids. CDR1 is MNHEY and CDR2 is SVGEGT in the germline V gene. V shed 6 bases and J 7 bases; nucleotides not matched to a gene: 10.

This clonotype was detected a few times. This chain connects TRBV20-1 to TRBJ2-2; D ambiguous. The CDR3 sequence is 12 residues long. CDR1 is DFQATT, CDR2 SNEGSKA, per germline (reference sequence). Trimming took 6 bases from V and 0 from J, leaving 5 bases between them. CDR3 bases: TGCAGTGCCCCGACGAACACCGGGGAGCTGTTTTTT. This gives the protein CSAPTNTGELFF.

The chain uses TRBV18 and TRBJ2-1; D possibly corresponds to TRBD2 (6 bases). The V and J ends lost 2 bases and 9 bases respectively, with 11 bases between them. This CDR3 is 13 amino acids long. Per the germline V gene, CDR1 is KGHSH and CDR2 is LQKENI. Here the CDR3 reads CASSPGGLGEQFF. CDR3 coding DNA: TGTGCCAGCTCACCAGGAGGGCTTGGTGAGCAGTTCTTC.

In this sample, this clonotype turned up a few times. V and J are TRBV7-2 and TRBJ2-7; 8 bases agree with TRBD1. J was trimmed by 4 bases and V by 4 bases; bases with no gene match: 3. From germline, CDR1 is SGHTA and CDR2 FQGNSA. The CDR3 runs 13 residues. DNA of the CDR3: TGTGCCAGCAGCTCAGGGGGCAAATACGAGCAGTACTTC. Translating it yields CASSSGGKYEQYF.

The rearrangement uses TRBV20-1 and TRBJ2-1, with 9 positions matching TRBD2. J was trimmed by 2 bases and V by 3 bases; bases with no gene match: 5. The CDR3 totals 15 residues. Germline V gene lookup returns CDR1 DFQATT and CDR2 SNEGSKA (reference sequence). The CDR3 here is CSASGTSFTYNEQFF. CDR3 nucleotides: TGCAGTGCTAGCGGGACTAGCTTTACCTACAATGAGCAGTTCTTC.

There are a few counts of this clonotype. One junction end disagrees with the germline gene, perhaps due to a read error. The chain recombines TRBV4-3 with TRBJ2-1, with D possibly matching TRBD2 (7 bases). From germline, CDR1 is LGHNA and CDR2 YSLEER. This CDR3 region has 18 residues. CDR3 coding DNA: TGCGCCAGCAGCCAAGAAGGGTACAGGGAGGGGTGGGCCAATCAGCAGTTCTTC. Translated: CASSQEGYREGWANQQFF.

V gene TRBV12-3 or TRBV12-4 combines with J gene TRBJ1-5; D is uncertain. V lost 3 bases, J lost 9 bases, and 9 bases lay in between. The CDR3 is 12 residues long. The CDR3 DNA sequence: TGTGCCAGCAGTTTCGCCAGTCGGCCCCAGCATTTT. Translation gives CASSFASRPQHF.

The V call is TRBV14, the J call TRBJ2-3; maybe TRBD1 (6 bases). Trimming shortened V by 5 bases and J by 5 bases, and 11 bases separated the two germline ends. Germline V gene data show CDR1 as SGHDN and CDR2 as FVKESK. This CDR3 has 13 amino acids. The CDR3 loop is CASSRTVEDTQYF. The CDR3 bases are TGTGCCAGCAGCAGGACAGTTGAAGATACGCAGTATTTT.

This clonotype was observed a few times. The rearrangement joins TRBV7-2 to TRBJ2-4; tentative D call: TRBD2 (6 bases). CDR1 is SGHTA and CDR2 is FQGNSA in the germline V gene. CDR3 length: 17 amino acids. Trimming pared 5 bases from V and 3 bases from J, leaving 20 bases between. The CDR3 protein is CASSRSGMEGIKNIQYF. The CDR3 DNA is TGTGCCAGCAGCCGGTCGGGGATGGAGGGGATCAAAAACATTCAGTACTTC.

This clonotype was seen a handful of times. The DNA for the CDR3 is TGTGCCAGCAGTCGGCAGACTTGGAACACCGGGGAGCTGTTTTTT. Translating gives CASSRQTWNTGELFF. The chain combines TRBV27 with TRBJ2-2, with D hard to call. The CDR3 spans 15 residues. Per germline, CDR1 MNHEY and CDR2 SMNVEV (reference sequence). V lost 5 bases to trimming and J lost 1 base, with 11 bases between them.

The chain has TRBV6-1 and TRBJ2-6; D possibly uses TRBD1 or TRBD2 (6 bases each). Per the germline V gene, CDR1 is MNHNS and CDR2 is SASEGT. The CDR3 is 17 amino acids. Trimming took 7 bases from V and 0 from J, leaving 16 bases between them. The CDR3, as DNA: TGTGCCAGCAAGAATGGAGGGGGTAGCTCTGGGGCCAACGTCCTGACTTTC. Translation gives CASKNGGGSSGANVLTF.

This clonotype appeared a single time. The J gene is TRBJ2-7, the V gene TRBV5-6; possibly TRBD2 for D (5 bases). This CDR3 has 13 amino acids. The germline gives CDR1 SGHDT, CDR2 YYEEEE. The V end lost 3 bases, the J end lost 5 bases, and 12 bases lay between the germline ends. The CDR3 nucleotides are TGTGCCAGCAGCTACGGGATCCTCAACGAGCAGTACTTC. It translates to CASSYGILNEQYF.